This T cell receptor (beta chain) comes out of a study of shared clonotypes between healthy human individuals. Once extracted for a subset, genomic DNA was divided evenly among several immunoSEQ plates. Some clones are missing from TCRdb's copy, which holds only in-frame ones; the method was immunoSEQ multiplex PCR. The repertoire holds roughly 500,000 clones, with less than 80% as singletons. The sequence derives from a woman in her 40s in good health. Some clones in this sample may be carry-over from other donors' samples. What was sequenced was PBMCs.

For the CDR3, the DNA is TGTGCCAGCAGTGACACTTTTCTCGCGAACACCGGGGAGCTGTTTTTT. It yields the protein CASSDTFLANTGELFF. The rearrangement uses TRBV2 and TRBJ2-2; D is unresolved. Trimming removed 3 bases from V and 0 bases from J, with 11 bases in between. The CDR3 covers 16 residues. CDR1 is SNHLY and CDR2 is FYNNEI in the germline V gene. The whole variable domain, filled in from reference TRBV2 and TRBJ2-2, reads EPEVTQTPSHQVTQMGQEVILRCVPISNHLYFYWYRQILGQKVEFLVSFYNNEISEKSEIFDDQFSVERPDGSNFTLKIRSTKLEDSAMYFCASSDTFLANTGELFFGEGSRLTVL.